This T cell receptor beta chain was captured by sequencing in a study of beta chain features in type 1 diabetes. Study-level background: Age, gender and cell yields were alike across patients and healthy donors. The study's findings and limits: A cDNA-based sequencing approach could over-represent cells with high TCR expression. Among all four CD4+ subsets, Type 1 diabetes patients had TCRB CDR3s that were moderately but significantly shorter.

The purity of all sorted populations exceeded 95%. The germline V gene has CDR1 SGHKS and CDR2 YYEKEE (reference sequence). Unmatched junction bases numbered 1, after V lost 1 base and J lost 0 bases. The CDR3 runs to 15 residues. A few counts support this clone. The target antigen is unknown. The whole isolated RNA underwent reverse transcription, so sequencing captured expressed TCRB transcripts. The table came from immunoSEQ multiplex PCR; TCRdb's copy has only in-frame clones and leaves some out. The data contain a few hundred thousand clones, 8.5% to 10% of them singletons. Sequencing was carried out using central memory CD4+ T cells from blood. V gene TRBV5-5 combines with J gene TRBJ1-3; TRBD1 aligns across 7 bases. The TCR sequence derives from a young man with type 1 diabetes. DNA of the CDR3: TGTGCCAGCAGCTTGAGGACAGGCTCTGGAAACACCATATATTTT. Its translation is CASSLRTGSGNTIYF.